This TCR beta chain comes out of a study of cytomegalovirus exposure and HLA in healthy donors. Regarding the study as a whole: Excluded were some V segments that proved indistinguishable, including TRBV6-2 and TRBV6-3.

This clone was seen only once. No antigen is known for it. V shed 1 base and J shed 0 bases, with 7 bases lying between them. The CDR3 runs 15 residues. CDR1 SNHLY and CDR2 FYNNEI come from the germline V gene. Vbeta (60) and Jbeta (13) primers were used in the PCR. The protocol was immunoSEQ multiplex PCR, while the TCRdb copy is restricted to in-frame clones and leaves out a portion. The table records 110,000 to 150,000 clones, 55% to 80% of them present only once. The study did not record CMV serostatus for this donor. Input material: PBMCs. The clonotype was recovered from a human donor in good health. V usage is TRBV2 and J usage is TRBJ1-3; D unresolved. The CDR3 is CASSEDAASGNTIYF. The CDR3 DNA reads as TGTGCCAGCAGTGAAGATGCGGCCTCTGGAAACACCATATATTTT.